The rows below give T cell receptor beta chains drawn from one sample of a study of blood T cell repertoires in COVID-19. Data came from immunoSEQ multiplex PCR; TCRdb stores just in-frame clones and leaves some out. The data show 390,000 or so clones, roughly 88% seen once. The sequenced sample was peripheral blood. The receptors here all came from a woman aged 25 to 45 with active or convalescent COVID-19. Both conserved end residues are part of each CDR3. Each record gives: J gene, V gene, D gene, clone size, CDR3 DNA, CDR3 protein. D genes are given only for firm matches. Clone size is shown for a subset of rows, as once, few, many or a class of expanded clone.

j_call: TRBJ1-2; v_call: TRBV27; d_call: NA; clone_size: NA; cdr3_nt: TGTGCCAGCAGTTTGACCGGGGACTATGGCTACACCTTC; cdr3_aa: CASSLTGDYGYTF
j_call: TRBJ1-6; v_call: TRBV7-2; d_call: NA; clone_size: NA; cdr3_nt: TGTGCCAGCAGCTTATCGACAGCTAATTCACCCCTCCACTTT; cdr3_aa: CASSLSTANSPLHF
j_call: TRBJ1-2; v_call: TRBV10-2; d_call: TRBD1; clone_size: NA; cdr3_nt: TGCGCCAGCAGTGAGACAGGGGGAGATATCTATGGCTACACCTTC; cdr3_aa: CASSETGGDIYGYTF
j_call: TRBJ1-5; v_call: TRBV18; d_call: NA; clone_size: NA; cdr3_nt: TGTGCCAGCTCACCAAATGACGGGGATCAGCCCCAGCATTTT; cdr3_aa: CASSPNDGDQPQHF
j_call: TRBJ2-2; v_call: TRBV9; d_call: NA; clone_size: NA; cdr3_nt: TGTGCCAGCAGCCCGGGTCCCCAGGGCACCGGGGAGCTGTTTTTT; cdr3_aa: CASSPGPQGTGELFF
j_call: TRBJ1-6; v_call: TRBV6-5; d_call: NA; clone_size: NA; cdr3_nt: TGTGCCAGCAGTCAAACCCACGAACTCCCGCCCCTCCACTTT; cdr3_aa: CASSQTHELPPLHF
j_call: TRBJ1-2; v_call: TRBV5-1; d_call: TRBD1; clone_size: NA; cdr3_nt: TGCGCCAGCAGCGACTGGGACAGAAACTATGGCTACACCTTC; cdr3_aa: CASSDWDRNYGYTF
j_call: TRBJ1-5; v_call: TRBV6-1; d_call: NA; clone_size: few; cdr3_nt: TGTGCCAGCAGTGAATACCGCCCGGGTGGCAATCAGCCCCAGCATTTT; cdr3_aa: CASSEYRPGGNQPQHF
j_call: TRBJ2-2; v_call: TRBV3-1/TRBV3-2; d_call: NA; clone_size: NA; cdr3_nt: TGTGCCAGCAGCCAAGTTGGAACAGCTTCTGGCGGGGAGCTGTTTTTT; cdr3_aa: CASSQVGTASGGELFF
j_call: TRBJ1-2; v_call: TRBV19; d_call: NA; clone_size: NA; cdr3_nt: TGTGCCAGTACTAGGCAGCTGTTCTATGGCTACACCTTC; cdr3_aa: CASTRQLFYGYTF
j_call: TRBJ1-1; v_call: TRBV19; d_call: TRBD1; clone_size: NA; cdr3_nt: TGTGCCAGTAGTCCGGGCAGGGGGGACACTGAAGCTTTCTTT; cdr3_aa: CASSPGRGDTEAFF
j_call: TRBJ1-2; v_call: TRBV5-1; d_call: TRBD1; clone_size: NA; cdr3_nt: TGCGCCAGCAGCTCCGGGGGGACAGGTGATGGCTACACCTTC; cdr3_aa: CASSSGGTGDGYTF
j_call: TRBJ2-2; v_call: TRBV4-1; d_call: NA; clone_size: NA; cdr3_nt: TGCGCCAGCAGCCAAGTTGGGAGACAGGCACTGAACACCGGGGAGCTGTTTTTT; cdr3_aa: CASSQVGRQALNTGELFF
j_call: TRBJ1-1; v_call: TRBV6-5; d_call: TRBD1; clone_size: NA; cdr3_nt: TGTGCCAGCAACCAGGGACAGAAGAACACTGAAGCTTTCTTT; cdr3_aa: CASNQGQKNTEAFF
j_call: TRBJ2-1; v_call: TRBV2; d_call: NA; clone_size: NA; cdr3_nt: TGTGCCAGCAGTAATAGCGATGAGCAGTTCTTC; cdr3_aa: CASSNSDEQFF
j_call: TRBJ2-3; v_call: TRBV6-4; d_call: TRBD2; clone_size: NA; cdr3_nt: TGTGCCAGCAGTACCATAGCGGGAGTAGCAGATACGCAGTATTTT; cdr3_aa: CASSTIAGVADTQYF
j_call: TRBJ2-7; v_call: TRBV11-2; d_call: NA; clone_size: NA; cdr3_nt: TGTGCCAGCAGCTTGGGGATTGGGGCGGGGTTCCCCCCTGGCTACGAGCAGTACTTC; cdr3_aa: CASSLGIGAGFPPGYEQYF
j_call: TRBJ1-4; v_call: TRBV6-5; d_call: NA; clone_size: NA; cdr3_nt: TGTGCCAGCAGTTACTCGTCGGGTGAAAAACTGTTTTTT; cdr3_aa: CASSYSSGEKLFF
j_call: TRBJ2-1; v_call: TRBV6-5; d_call: NA; clone_size: once; cdr3_nt: TGTGCCAGCAGTTACAGGGGGTATGAGCAGTTCTTC; cdr3_aa: CASSYRGYEQFF
j_call: TRBJ2-3; v_call: TRBV2; d_call: NA; clone_size: NA; cdr3_nt: TGTGCCAGCGAGCGGCAAAGCACAGATACGCAGTATTTT; cdr3_aa: CASERQSTDTQYF
j_call: TRBJ2-7; v_call: TRBV19; d_call: NA; clone_size: NA; cdr3_nt: TGTGCCAGTAGTGAGGTTCCATCGAGGTACGAGCAGTACTTC; cdr3_aa: CASSEVPSRYEQYF
j_call: TRBJ1-1; v_call: TRBV18; d_call: NA; clone_size: NA; cdr3_nt: TGTGCCAGCTCACCCGGACAGTATCCCGAAGCTTTCTTT; cdr3_aa: CASSPGQYPEAFF
j_call: TRBJ1-1; v_call: TRBV4-1; d_call: NA; clone_size: few; cdr3_nt: TGCGCCAGCAGCCAAAGAGGCTACGGACAGACCACTGAAGCTTTCTTT; cdr3_aa: CASSQRGYGQTTEAFF
j_call: TRBJ2-7; v_call: TRBV2; d_call: TRBD1; clone_size: few; cdr3_nt: TGTGCCAGCAGACAGGGGGCCGTCGAGCAGTACTTC; cdr3_aa: CASRQGAVEQYF
j_call: TRBJ1-5; v_call: TRBV24-1; d_call: NA; clone_size: NA; cdr3_nt: TGTGCCACCAGTGATTTCTCAGGGGCGGCGCAGCCCCAGCATTTT; cdr3_aa: CATSDFSGAAQPQHF
j_call: TRBJ2-5; v_call: TRBV29-1; d_call: NA; clone_size: NA; cdr3_nt: TGCAGCGTTGAGGAGCGGACAGAGTATGGGACCCAGTACTTC; cdr3_aa: CSVEERTEYGTQYF
j_call: TRBJ1-1; v_call: TRBV25-1; d_call: NA; clone_size: once; cdr3_nt: TGTGCCAGCAGTGAGCCTCTAATCCCTGAAGCTTTCTTT; cdr3_aa: CASSEPLIPEAFF
j_call: TRBJ1-3; v_call: TRBV19; d_call: NA; clone_size: NA; cdr3_nt: TGTGCCAGTAGTGCCGGGGTGGGCGTAAACACCATATATTTT; cdr3_aa: CASSAGVGVNTIYF
j_call: TRBJ1-1; v_call: TRBV11-2; d_call: NA; clone_size: NA; cdr3_nt: TGTGCCAGCAGCATCACTAACACACGGAACGCTGAAGCTTTCTTT; cdr3_aa: CASSITNTRNAEAFF
j_call: TRBJ2-7; v_call: TRBV5-6; d_call: NA; clone_size: NA; cdr3_nt: TGTGCCAGCAGCTTCAGACAGGAGAACTACGAGCAGTACTTC; cdr3_aa: CASSFRQENYEQYF
j_call: TRBJ2-1; v_call: TRBV5-8; d_call: TRBD2; clone_size: NA; cdr3_nt: TGTGCCAGCAGCTTGGTGGGAGCCTACCGCGCGGGGGGCTCCTACAATGAGCAGTTCTTC; cdr3_aa: CASSLVGAYRAGGSYNEQFF
j_call: TRBJ2-7; v_call: TRBV5-1; d_call: TRBD2; clone_size: NA; cdr3_nt: TGCGCCAGCAGCCCGAGTAGCGGGAGTATATACGAGCAGTACTTC; cdr3_aa: CASSPSSGSIYEQYF
j_call: TRBJ1-5; v_call: TRBV6-1; d_call: TRBD1; clone_size: NA; cdr3_nt: TGTGCCAGCAGTGAGACAGGGGGGAGCCAGGCGCCCCAGCATTTT; cdr3_aa: CASSETGGSQAPQHF
j_call: TRBJ2-2; v_call: TRBV7-9; d_call: TRBD1; clone_size: once; cdr3_nt: TGTGCCAGCAGCTTAGAGCAGGGGGCGAACACCGGGGAGCTGTTTTTT; cdr3_aa: CASSLEQGANTGELFF
j_call: TRBJ2-7; v_call: TRBV2; d_call: TRBD2; clone_size: NA; cdr3_nt: TGTGCCATCGGAGAGGGACTAGCAGCCTACGAGCAGTACTTC; cdr3_aa: CAIGEGLAAYEQYF